The 8 T cell receptor beta chains below were found in one sample sequenced in a study of shared clonotypes between healthy human individuals. Assay used: immunoSEQ multiplex PCR; TCRdb lists only in-frame clones, some missing. The data show about 1.5 million clones, 95% to 97% seen once. The sample comprised naive CD4+ T cells sorted from blood. The subset: CD45RA+ positively selected. The receptors shown here come from a man aged 30 to 45 in good health.

The gene calls are TRBV5-1 and TRBJ2-5; no clear D. V was pared by 0 bases and J by 5 bases, with 14 bases between. CDR1 is SGHRS, CDR2 YFSETQ, per germline. The CDR3 sequence is 15 residues long. The CDR3 sequence is CASSLESVRWETQYF. The CDR3 region has the DNA TGCGCCAGCAGCTTGGAATCGGTACGATGGGAGACCCAGTACTTC.

On this clone itself: Compared with germline, one end of the junction differs, possibly owing to a read error. V and J are TRBV18 and TRBJ2-5; weak D call: TRBD1 (5 bases). CDR3 length: 15 residues. Per the germline V gene, CDR1 is KGHSH and CDR2 is LQKENI. As DNA, the CDR3 is TGTGCCAGCTCGCCACTTACAGGAAACCAAGAGACCCAGTACTTC. Its protein product is CASSPLTGNQETQYF.

J is TRBJ2-1 and V is TRBV2, with no clear D. The CDR3 loop spans 16 amino acids. Trimming left V 3 bases short and J 0 bases short, with 12 bases between. Germline-derived CDR1 and CDR2 are SNHLY and FYNNEI. CDR3: CASSEGSSSSYNEQFF. The CDR3 DNA is TGTGCCAGCAGTGAGGGATCGAGTAGCTCCTACAATGAGCAGTTCTTC.

CDR3 protein: CASIGLAGGPDTQYF. The CDR3 nucleotides read TGTGCCAGCATAGGACTAGCGGGAGGGCCAGATACGCAGTATTTT. This chain links TRBV27 with TRBJ2-3, with TRBD2 matching over 15 bases. The length of the CDR3 is 15 residues. CDR1 and CDR2 from the germline V gene are MNHEY and SMNVEV (reference sequence). V shed 7 bases and J 4 bases; nucleotides not matched to a gene: 3.

The rearrangement links TRBV5-6 to TRBJ2-7, with TRBD2 matching 13 bases. V dropped 4 bases and J dropped 6; count of bases not matched to a gene: 10. The CDR3 is 16 residues long. Germline CDR1 is SGHDT and CDR2 is YYEEEE. The CDR3 region is CASSLMRLAGGGEQYF. The DNA for the CDR3 is TGTGCCAGCAGCCTCATGCGACTAGCGGGAGGTGGCGAGCAGTACTTC.

The rearrangement links TRBV6-4 to TRBJ1-2, with a tentative D call TRBD1 (5 bases). The germline V gene encodes CDR1 MRHNA and CDR2 SNTAGT. The CDR3 runs 13 residues. V shed 6 bases and J shed 5 bases, with 13 bases lying between them. The CDR3 DNA reads TGTGCCAGCAGGGCCCCTGGGGGATATGGCTACACCTTC. Its translation: CASRAPGGYGYTF.

The genes are TRBV30 and TRBJ2-3, with 10 bases identical to TRBD1. Germline lookup yields CDR1 GTSNPN and CDR2 SVGIG (reference sequence). This CDR3 comprises 15 residues. V shed 2 bases and J 7 bases; nucleotides not matched to a gene: 9. CDR3 residues: CAWSTGTGVFNTQYF. CDR3 sequence (DNA): TGTGCCTGGAGTACCGGGACAGGGGTGTTCAATACGCAGTATTTT. Supplemented by reference TRBV30 and TRBJ2-3, the full variable domain reads SQTIHQWPATLVQPVGSPLSLECTVEGTSNPNLYWYRQAAGRGLQLLFYSVGIGQISSEVPQNLSASRPQDRQFILSSKKLLLSDSGFYLCAWSTGTGVFNTQYFGPGTRLTVL.

As to this clone: Different DNA sequences within this sample yield the same CDR3. V gene TRBV28 combines with J gene TRBJ1-2; possible D gene TRBD1, 5 bases. Per the germline V gene, CDR1 is MDHEN and CDR2 is SYDVKM. This CDR3 has 12 residues. Deletions cut 3 bases from V and 5 bases from J, with 7 bases between. CDR3 sequence reads: CASSLGRYGYTF. The CDR3 nucleotides are TGTGCCAGCAGTTTGGGACGGTATGGCTACACCTTC.